The following is a T cell receptor (beta chain) sequence with its context. At the DNA level, this CDR3 is encoded by other sequences in the same sample as well. The CDR3 covers 13 residues. Germline V gene sequence: CDR1 SGDLS, CDR2 YYNGEE. Between the trimmed V and J ends, which lost 4 bases and 1 base, there was a span of 8 bases. The assay was immunoSEQ multiplex PCR, and TCRdb's table has in-frame clones only and misses some. The table lists about 140,000 clones, about three quarters of them singletons. This entry belongs to a study of blood T cell repertoires in COVID-19. Looking at the study overall: Researchers got acute and convalescent COVID-19 samples from the United States, Italy and Spain. Sources were T cells, B-cell-depleted T cells, or PBMCs; the material itself was cDNA or gDNA.

The gene calls are TRBV9 and TRBJ2-5, with a weak D call TRBD1 (5 bases). The sequencing sample was made of PBMCs or T cells enriched from blood (not recorded which). This TCR derives from a woman aged 45-65 years who had recovered from COVID-19. CDR3 amino acids: CASSPRVQETQYF. The CDR3 bases are TGTGCCAGCAGCCCCAGGGTCCAAGAGACCCAGTACTTC.